This is a list of T cell receptor beta chains from one sample in a study of cytomegalovirus exposure and HLA in healthy donors. This table comes from immunoSEQ multiplex PCR, and its TCRdb copy is limited to in-frame clones, with some not included. The repertoire includes approximately 160,000 clones, 75% to 90% of them detected once, and approximately 6.7% sits in the top ten. The sample consisted of PBMCs. Every receptor here comes from a man in his thirties or forties in good health and CMV-seropositive. The CDR3 runs from the conserved cysteine through the conserved F or W. Fields, in order: clone size, J gene, D gene, V gene, CDR3 protein, CDR3 DNA. A D gene is named only where the DNA matches it firmly. Size is stated for part of the rows, as once, few or many counts, or as a class when the clone is expanded.

>NA|TRBJ2-3|TRBD2|TRBV4-1
CASSPRLLAGEPSDTQYF
TGCGCCAGCAGCCCCAGGTTACTAGCGGGAGAACCTAGCGATACGCAGTATTTT
>once|TRBJ1-1|NA|TRBV6-6
CASSYPTGLNTEAFF
TGTGCCAGCAGTTACCCAACAGGGTTAAACACTGAAGCTTTCTTT
>once|TRBJ1-1|NA|TRBV13
CASSVTGGRAEAFF
TGTGCCAGCAGCGTAACAGGTGGTCGGGCTGAAGCTTTCTTT
>NA|TRBJ2-1|NA|TRBV30
CAWSVFGREQFF
TGTGCCTGGAGTGTGTTTGGGAGGGAGCAGTTCTTC
>NA|TRBJ2-7|TRBD1|TRBV19
CASSIRPGQGAEQYF
TGTGCCAGTAGTATTCGCCCGGGACAGGGAGCCGAGCAGTACTTC
>few|TRBJ1-1|NA|TRBV4-3
CASSPSLKEEAFF
TGCGCCAGCAGCCCAAGCCTGAAAGAGGAAGCTTTCTTT
>NA|TRBJ2-3|TRBD2|TRBV7-9
CASKLTLAGVKDTQYF
TGTGCCAGTAAGCTTACCCTAGCGGGAGTGAAAGATACGCAGTATTTT
>few|TRBJ2-3|TRBD2|TRBV10-2
CASSDWTSGNTDTQYF
TGCGCCAGCAGTGACTGGACTAGCGGGAACACAGATACGCAGTATTTT
>few|TRBJ2-7|NA|TRBV30
CAWGFGGAGEQYF
TGTGCCTGGGGGTTCGGCGGGGCGGGGGAGCAGTACTTC
>once|TRBJ2-3|TRBD2|TRBV9
CASSVDTSGGQITDTQYF
TGTGCCAGCAGCGTAGATACTAGCGGGGGTCAGATCACAGATACGCAGTATTTT
>NA|TRBJ1-1|NA|TRBV7-9
CASSLMAENTEAFF
TGTGCCAGCAGCTTAATGGCAGAGAACACTGAAGCTTTCTTT
>NA|TRBJ2-7|NA|TRBV27
CASSPTRRIYEQYF
TGTGCCAGCAGTCCAACTAGGAGAATCTACGAGCAGTACTTC
>few|TRBJ2-7|TRBD1|TRBV4-2
CASSQDPSTGAYEQYF
TGTGCCAGCAGCCAAGACCCCTCGACAGGGGCCTACGAGCAGTACTTC
>NA|TRBJ2-7|TRBD1|TRBV2
CASSFDRGPYEQYF
TGTGCCAGCAGTTTTGACAGGGGGCCCTACGAGCAGTACTTC
>NA|TRBJ1-1|TRBD1|TRBV2
CASMKDRGMNTEAFF
TGTGCCAGCATGAAGGACAGGGGCATGAACACTGAAGCTTTCTTT
>once|TRBJ2-1|NA|TRBV30
CAWSVLNEQFF
TGTGCCTGGAGTGTCCTCAATGAGCAGTTCTTC
>NA|TRBJ1-1|NA|TRBV5-1
CASSFAGDYRNTEAFF
TGCGCCAGCAGCTTTGCAGGGGATTATAGGAACACTGAAGCTTTCTTT
>NA|TRBJ2-1|TRBD2|TRBV6-6
CAATSGAWEQFF
TGTGCCGCTACTAGCGGGGCATGGGAGCAGTTCTTC
>NA|TRBJ1-5|TRBD1|TRBV5-8
CASIIGTGDFNSNQPQHF
TGTGCCAGCATAATTGGGACAGGGGATTTTAATAGCAATCAGCCCCAGCATTTT
>NA|TRBJ1-1|NA|TRBV6-5
CASMRKGYENEAFF
TGTGCCAGCATGCGCAAGGGGTACGAGAATGAAGCTTTCTTT
>NA|TRBJ2-7|TRBD1|TRBV9
CASSPGDRSYEQYF
TGTGCCAGCAGCCCAGGGGACAGGAGCTACGAGCAGTACTTC
>NA|TRBJ1-1|NA|TRBV5-1
CASSLAGGGNTEAFF
TGCGCCAGCAGCCTCGCGGGGGGGGGAAACACTGAAGCTTTCTTT
>NA|TRBJ2-7|TRBD1|TRBV11-2
CASSWDRASYEQYF
TGTGCCAGCAGCTGGGACAGGGCTTCTTACGAGCAGTACTTC
>NA|TRBJ2-5|NA|TRBV7-6
CASSLTQGPHETQYF
TGTGCCAGCAGCTTGACACAGGGACCCCACGAGACCCAGTACTTC
>NA|TRBJ2-1|NA|TRBV19
CASSGGEGEQFF
TGTGCCAGTAGTGGCGGTGAGGGTGAGCAGTTCTTC